Each of the 5 T cell receptor beta chains below was sequenced from the same sample in a study of shared clonotypes between healthy human individuals. Data came from immunoSEQ multiplex PCR; TCRdb stores just in-frame clones and leaves some out. The sample lists about 2,500,000 clones; over 85% were seen once. The specimen sequenced was naive CD4+ T cells sorted from blood. Regarding subset: CD45RA+ positively selected. These receptors originate from a man younger than 35 in good health.

This clone was observed once. The V and J genes are TRBV27 and TRBJ1-5; 7 positions agree with TRBD1. With 3 bases clipped from V and 3 bases from J, the junction kept 8 bases outside the gene matches. In germline, CDR1 is MNHEY, CDR2 SMNVEV (reference sequence). This CDR3 contains 16 residues. CDR3 in amino acids: CASSFTRTGNNQPQHF. CDR3 coding DNA: TGTGCCAGCAGTTTTACCCGGACAGGTAACAATCAGCCCCAGCATTTT.

The chain has TRBV10-3 and TRBJ1-3; no clear D. The CDR3 sequence is 15 residues long. CDR1 and CDR2 from the germline V gene are ENHRY and SYGVKD. Trimming stripped 11 bases from V and 0 bases from J, with 17 bases between. The CDR3 DNA is TGTGCCGTATCGGAAGGAATAGGCTCTGGAAACACCATATATTTT. Encoded protein: CAVSEGIGSGNTIYF.

This rearrangement joins TRBV10-1 to TRBJ2-5; tentatively, D is TRBD2 (7 bases). Judging by the DNA end, TRBJ2-7 fits better; the J call may be wrong. Germline V gene sequence: CDR1 WNHNN, CDR2 SYGVQD (reference sequence). The CDR3 consists of 15 residues. The CDR3 loop reads CASSARGAGKNEQYF. CDR3 sequence (DNA): TGCGCCAGCAGTGCCCGGGGGGCGGGGAAGAACGAGCAGTACTTC.

The gene calls are TRBV4-3 and TRBJ2-5; 12 nucleotides agree with TRBD2. The J call is in doubt because the DNA end fits TRBJ2-7 better. This CDR3 has 16 amino acids. Germline CDR1 is LGHNA and CDR2 is YSLEER. CDR3: CASSQRLAGDVFEQYF. DNA of the CDR3: TGCGCCAGCAGCCAGCGACTAGCGGGAGATGTGTTCGAGCAGTACTTC.

This clone was counted only a few times. The chain employs TRBV7-2 and TRBJ1-1; D uncertain. There are 13 residues in the CDR3. Germline values: CDR1 SGHTA, CDR2 FQGNSA. The germline V and J ends were trimmed by 2 bases and 5 bases, with 9 bases remaining between them. This CDR3 is CASSLWPRTEAFF. As DNA, the CDR3 is TGTGCCAGCAGCTTATGGCCACGGACTGAAGCTTTCTTT.